This entry lists 29 T cell receptor beta chains sequenced from one sample in a study of prognosis after radiotherapy for stage I lung cancer. With two-round multiplex PCR, TCR beta CDR3 sequences were amplified from genomic DNA. Amplification during the initial PCR round employed primers specific to each TRBV and TRBJ gene. TCRdb re-analysed the multiplex PCR reads in MiXCR, keeping a single row per CDR3 protein. Of approximately 15,000 distinct CDR3 sequences in the sample, just under 45% were seen once. The sample consisted of PBMCs, taken before or after stereotactic body radiation therapy (not recorded which). The receptors originated from a donor aged 50 or older with non-small cell lung cancer.

V is TRBV11-2 and J is TRBJ2-1; TRBD2 aligns across 7 bases. After removal of 5 bases from V and 2 bases from J, the junction contained 6 bases not matched to a gene. Germline V gives CDR1 SGHAT, CDR2 FQNNGV. The CDR3 contains 15 residues. CDR3 coding DNA: TGTGCCAGCAGCCCCCGACTAGCCCCCTACAATGAGCAGTTCTTC. Its translation is CASSPRLAPYNEQFF.

Regarding this clonotype: This may arise from a read error, as a much more abundant clone is one base away. The rearrangement uses TRBV2 and TRBJ2-4; no clear D. This CDR3 spans 14 amino acids. Germline CDR1 SNHLY, CDR2 FYNNEI. CDR3 loop: CANSDGVSKNIQYF. The CDR3 coding sequence is TGTGCCAACAGTGACGGTGTTTCAAAAAACATTCAGTACTTC.

In its sample, this clonotype ranks as medium-sized. The chain is built from TRBV5-1 and TRBJ2-1; D remains ambiguous. The CDR3 consists of 13 residues. V lost 0 bases, J lost 8 bases, and 9 bases lay in between. Germline V gene sequence: CDR1 SGHRS, CDR2 YFSETQ. The CDR3 region has the DNA TGCGCCAGCAGCTTGGACTTAGACCATGAGCAGTTCTTC. This translates into CASSLDLDHEQFF.

By share of the sample, this clonotype is medium-sized. The V gene is TRBV30, the J gene TRBJ1-2; TRBD1 is a possible D gene (5 bases). The CDR3 is 13 amino acids. Per the germline V gene, CDR1 is GTSNPN and CDR2 is SVGIG (reference sequence). V was shortened by 2 bases and J by 4 bases, with 11 bases between the two germline ends. This CDR3 is CAWSPQGGYGYTF. CDR3 DNA: TGTGCCTGGAGTCCCCAGGGCGGCTATGGCTACACCTTC.

The chain has TRBV24-1 and TRBJ1-2; D is uncertain. Germline CDR1 reads KGHDR; CDR2 reads SFDVKD. V was shortened by 3 bases and J by 7 bases, with 11 bases between the two germline ends. The CDR3 extends over 13 amino acids. The CDR3 nucleotides read TGTGCCACCAGTGATAGTCAGGCGGCTGGCTACACCTTC. Protein sequence: CATSDSQAAGYTF.

CDR3 nucleotide sequence: TGTGCCAGCAGTTACTCCCCGGTCCCCACAGATACGCAGTATTTT. This sequence encodes CASSYSPVPTDTQYF. V and J are TRBV6-5 and TRBJ2-3; D gene uncertain. CDR3 length: 15 amino acids. Trimming shortened V by 0 bases and J by 2 bases, and 9 bases separated the two germline ends. Germline V gene sequence: CDR1 MNHEY, CDR2 SVGAGI.

In its sample, this clonotype was seen many times. The rearrangement joins TRBV2 to TRBJ2-2; D is uncertain. V lost 0 bases and J 2 bases, leaving 4 bases between the germline ends. The length of the CDR3 is 14 residues. Germline V gives CDR1 SNHLY, CDR2 FYNNEI. CDR3 loop: CASSEARNTGELFF. The CDR3 coding sequence is TGTGCCAGCAGTGAAGCCAGAAACACCGGGGAGCTGTTTTTT. Looking up the rest from reference TRBV2 and TRBJ2-2 gives the full variable domain: EPEVTQTPSHQVTQMGQEVILRCVPISNHLYFYWYRQILGQKVEFLVSFYNNEISEKSEIFDDQFSVERPDGSNFTLKIRSTKLEDSAMYFCASSEARNTGELFFGEGSRLTVL.

This clonotype is medium-sized (0.01 to 0.1%) within its sample. The DNA of the CDR3 is TGTGCCAGTAGTAACGGACTAGCGGGAGGTCTCAATGAGCAGTTCTTC. This translates into CASSNGLAGGLNEQFF. The chain has TRBV19 and TRBJ2-1, with TRBD2 matching over 14 bases. The CDR3 contains 16 residues. Germline CDR1 is LNHDA and CDR2 is SQIVND (reference sequence). V lost 4 bases to trimming and J lost 6 bases; unmatched junction nucleotides: 5.

V is TRBV5-5 and J is TRBJ2-2; 8 bases map to TRBD1. V lost 3 bases and J lost 5; bases outside the gene matches: 18. Germline V gene data show CDR1 as SGHKS and CDR2 as YYEKEE (reference sequence). The CDR3 sequence is 19 residues long. CDR3 region: CASSSDRAEMRQKTGELFF. CDR3 DNA sequence: TGTGCCAGCAGCTCGGACAGGGCAGAGATGAGGCAAAAGACCGGGGAGCTGTTTTTT.

This clonotype is classed as medium-sized (0.01 to 0.1%). This chain joins TRBV19 and TRBJ2-7; 9 positions agree with TRBD2. Germline assignment: CDR1 LNHDA and CDR2 SQIVND (reference sequence). With 5 bases clipped from V and 4 bases from J, the junction kept 6 bases outside the gene matches. The CDR3 runs to 14 residues. CDR3 residues: CASSSSGGNYEQYF. Here the CDR3 DNA reads TGTGCCAGTAGTTCGAGCGGGGGGAATTACGAGCAGTACTTC.

This chain joins TRBV28 and TRBJ2-7; 7 nucleotides align to TRBD1. CDR1 and CDR2 from the germline V gene are MDHEN and SYDVKM. Trimming removed 9 bases from V and 2 bases from J; junction bases left unmatched: 16. The CDR3 length is 16 residues. In nucleotides, the CDR3 is TGTGCCAGTAGTATAGGGGGACAGCTTTTTCCCTACGAGCAGTACTTC. It encodes CASSIGGQLFPYEQYF. Using reference TRBV28 and TRBJ2-7 for the parts outside the CDR3, the full variable domain is DVKVTQSSRYLVKRTGEKVFLECVQDMDHENMFWYRQDPGLGLRLIYFSYDVKMKEKGDIPEGYSVSREKKERFSLILESASTNQTSMYLCASSIGGQLFPYEQYFGPGTRLTVT.

The rearrangement links TRBV28 to TRBJ1-3; D gene ambiguous. Per the germline V gene, CDR1 is MDHEN and CDR2 is SYDVKM. Deletions cut 3 bases from V and 0 bases from J, with 12 bases between. This CDR3 has 16 residues. CDR3 sequence (DNA): TGTGCCAGCAGTTTCAGCGGCATTAGCTCTGGAAACACCATATATTTT. It translates to CASSFSGISSGNTIYF.

The chain combines TRBV2 with TRBJ1-6, with D perhaps matching TRBD1 (5 bases). The germline gives CDR1 SNHLY, CDR2 FYNNEI. The V and J ends lost 8 bases and 13 bases respectively, with 18 bases between them. The CDR3 has 13 residues. The CDR3 protein is CASGKWAGHPLHF. CDR3 in DNA: TGTGCCAGCGGAAAGTGGGCTGGACACCCCCTCCACTTT.

In this sample, this clonotype turned up many times. Relative to the germline gene, one junction end is altered; a read error may explain this. The rearrangement uses TRBV5-4 and TRBJ1-1; D is unclear. CDR1 SGHNT and CDR2 YYREEE come from the germline V gene (reference sequence). The CDR3 runs to 15 residues. The CDR3 loop is CASSPYDQRNTKAFF. CDR3 sequence (DNA): TGTGCCAGCAGCCCCTACGATCAGAGGAACACTAAAGCTTTCTTT.

In its sample, this clonotype was seen once. A far larger clone is one nucleotide away, so this likely arose from a read error. The chain links TRBV10-3 to TRBJ2-3, with 9 positions matching TRBD2. The germline gives CDR1 ENHRY, CDR2 SYGVKD. The trim removed 5 bases at V and 4 bases at J, leaving 10 bases unmatched. This CDR3 is built from 16 residues. The CDR3 here is CAISPPGLAYSDTQYF. The CDR3 nucleotides are TGTGCCATCAGTCCCCCCGGACTAGCGTATTCAGATACGCAGTATTTT.

About this clonotype: A far larger clone differs by one base, so this is likely a read error. The rearrangement uses TRBV6-8 and TRBJ2-3; 7 bases fit TRBD2. The CDR3 has 14 residues. Germline V gene data show CDR1 as MNHGY and CDR2 as SAAAGT. CDR3 DNA sequence: TGTGACGGAAAATCTGGACTAGTCTCAGATACGCAGTATTTT. Encoded protein: CDGKSGLVSDTQYF.

This CDR3 is CASSLAVDTQYF. For the CDR3, the DNA is TGTGCCAGCAGTCTCGCCGTGGATACGCAGTATTTT. V and J are TRBV28 and TRBJ2-3; the D is unclear. Germline-derived CDR1 and CDR2 are MDHEN and SYDVKM. The length of the CDR3 is 12 residues. Trimming left V 5 bases short and J 6 bases short, with 9 bases between.

This clonotype was seen a few times. V and J are TRBV12-3 or TRBV12-4 and TRBJ2-1; tentative D call: TRBD1 (5 bases). V was shortened by 6 bases and J by 9 bases, with 12 bases between the two germline ends. The CDR3 length is 12 residues. This chain's CDR3 is CASSPRVREQFF. CDR3 in DNA: TGTGCCAGCAGCCCCAGGGTTCGTGAGCAGTTCTTC.

Only a few counts were recorded for this clonotype. V usage is TRBV12-3 or TRBV12-4 and J usage is TRBJ1-2; TRBD1 matches at 9 bases. J lost 8 bases, V lost 5 bases, and 9 bases had no gene match. The CDR3 has 14 amino acids. CDR3 nucleotide sequence: TGTGCCAGCAGTGCCGGGACAGGGAGTTGGGGCTACACCTTC. Residues: CASSAGTGSWGYTF.

This clonotype showed up many times. The chain has TRBV10-3 and TRBJ1-5; 7 nucleotides match TRBD1. V lost 2 bases, J lost 5 bases, and 6 bases stayed unmatched. CDR1 and CDR2 (germline): ENHRY, SYGVKD. The CDR3 is made up of 15 amino acids. Here the CDR3 reads CAISETQGEDQPQHF. The CDR3 DNA sequence: TGTGCCATCAGTGAGACTCAGGGGGAAGATCAGCCCCAGCATTTT.

This clonotype was detected many times. CDR3: CATSETGYSEAFF. The CDR3, as DNA: TGTGCCACCAGTGAGACAGGGTACAGTGAAGCTTTCTTT. The chain has TRBV15 and TRBJ1-1; 7 bases fit TRBD1. In germline, CDR1 is LNHNV, CDR2 YYDKDF (reference sequence). This CDR3 has 13 amino acids. Trimming took 6 bases from V and 7 from J; bases not matched to a gene: 8.

The chain uses TRBV6-4 and TRBJ1-1; TRBD1 might be the D (5 bases). The CDR3 contains 15 residues. V was pared by 7 bases and J by 1 base, with 16 bases between. CDR1 is MRHNA and CDR2 is SNTAGT in the germline V gene. CDR3 nucleotides: TGTGCCAGCACCCTAATCGGGGGGAGGAACACTGAAGCTTTCTTT. Its protein product is CASTLIGGRNTEAFF.

To note about this clonotype: A much larger clone is a single base away; this may be a read error. The CDR3 does not close with the conserved phenylalanine or tryptophan, likely indicating a read error. The limits of the CDR3 on the DNA are not certain, so only TCRdb's listed CDR3 is given. V and J are TRBV18 and TRBJ2-2; no DNA check was done on the table's D call, TRBD1. The CDR3 region is 15 residues in length, termini included. CDR1 and CDR2 (germline): KGHSH, LQKENI. CDR3 loop: CASSGQGRDTGEPFL.

This clonotype was found once. The chain has TRBV2 and TRBJ2-2, with D possibly TRBD1 on 6 matching bases. Germline CDR1 and CDR2: SNHLY and FYNNEI. V lost 7 bases, J lost 4 bases, and 10 bases lay in between. The CDR3 covers 13 residues. CDR3 sequence (DNA): TGTGCCAGCAACCCCAGGGGCACCGGGGAGCTGTTTTTT. Translating gives CASNPRGTGELFF.

This clonotype was seen repeatedly, ten times or more. This rearrangement joins TRBV16 to TRBJ1-5, with D hard to call. This CDR3 contains 14 residues. With 4 bases removed from V and 5 bases from J, the gap between germline ends came to 12 bases. Germline CDR1 reads KGHSY; CDR2 reads FQNENV. The CDR3 here is CASSRFAGDQPQHF. CDR3 DNA: TGTGCCAGCAGCCGTTTTGCCGGAGATCAGCCCCAGCATTTT.

This clonotype is classed as medium-sized. This sequence joins TRBV12-3 or TRBV12-4 and TRBJ1-2, with D tentatively TRBD1 (6 bases). The V end lost 5 bases, the J end lost 9 bases, and 19 bases lay between the germline ends. CDR3 length equals 14 residues. The CDR3 DNA reads as TGTGCCAGCAGTCCTCGGACAGCGAGGTATCGCTACACCTTC. This translates into CASSPRTARYRYTF.

This clonotype appeared many times. The genes are TRBV11-3 and TRBJ2-5; 9 bases match TRBD2. J was trimmed by 6 bases and V by 5 bases; bases with no gene match: 7. From germline, CDR1 is SGHNT and CDR2 YENEEA. CDR3 length equals 14 residues. The DNA of the CDR3 is TGTGCCAGCAGCCGTTTAGCGGGAGATCAGACCCAGTACTTC. Amino acid sequence: CASSRLAGDQTQYF.

CDR3: CASSEGLAGGLNEQFF. DNA of the CDR3: TGTGCCAGCAGTGAGGGCCTAGCGGGGGGGCTCAATGAGCAGTTCTTC. The chain combines TRBV2 with TRBJ2-1; 12 bases map to TRBD2. The V segment lost 3 bases and the J segment 6 bases; nucleotides outside the gene matches: 6. CDR1 SNHLY and CDR2 FYNNEI come from the germline V gene. This CDR3 contains 16 residues.

The chain recombines TRBV27 with TRBJ2-3; D is unclear. The V gene lost 4 bases and the J gene lost 10 bases, with 15 bases spanning the gap. CDR3 length equals 13 residues. Germline V gene data show CDR1 as MNHEY and CDR2 as SMNVEV (reference sequence). The CDR3 coding sequence is TGTGCCAGCAGTTCAGCCCCGGTTGATGCGCAGTATTTT. It encodes CASSSAPVDAQYF.